This T cell receptor beta chain was recorded in a study of cytomegalovirus exposure and HLA in healthy donors. The PCR ran on 60 Vbeta and 13 Jbeta primers. Repertoires were generated with immunoSEQ multiplex PCR, while TCRdb's copy carries only in-frame clones and drops some. The sample shows some 140,000 clones, 83% of them seen only once. This CDR3 region has 15 residues. Trimming cost V 10 bases and J 0 bases; bases outside gene matches: 6. The V gene is TRBV5-3, the J gene TRBJ1-4; 10 bases align to TRBD1. TRBV5-3 is sorted into the ORF group, with uncertain function. The sequenced sample was PBMCs. The clonotype comes from a man aged 40-49 years in good health and CMV-seronegative. The CDR3 DNA is TGTGCCGGGCGACAGGGGGCATCAACTAATGAAAAACTGTTTTTT. The encoded protein is CAGRQGASTNEKLFF.